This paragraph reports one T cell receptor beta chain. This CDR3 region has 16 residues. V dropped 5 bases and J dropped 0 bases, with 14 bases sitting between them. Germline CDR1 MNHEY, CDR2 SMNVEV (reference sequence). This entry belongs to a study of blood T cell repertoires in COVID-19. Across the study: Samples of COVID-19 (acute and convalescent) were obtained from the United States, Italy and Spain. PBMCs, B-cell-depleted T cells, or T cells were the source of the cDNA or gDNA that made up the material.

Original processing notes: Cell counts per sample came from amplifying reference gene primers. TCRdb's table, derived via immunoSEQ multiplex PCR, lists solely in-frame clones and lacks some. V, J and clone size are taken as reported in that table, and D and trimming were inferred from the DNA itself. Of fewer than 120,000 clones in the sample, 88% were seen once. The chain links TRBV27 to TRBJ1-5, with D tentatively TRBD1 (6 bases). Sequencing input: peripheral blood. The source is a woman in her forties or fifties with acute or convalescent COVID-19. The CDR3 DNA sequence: TGTGCCAGCAGTCGCAACCGACAGGCTAGCAATCAGCCCCAGCATTTT. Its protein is CASSRNRQASNQPQHF.